This TCR beta chain was sequenced for a study of blood T cell repertoires in COVID-19. On the study more broadly: Acute-phase and convalescent COVID-19 samples originated in the United States, Italy and Spain.

Trimming removed 3 bases from V and 9 bases from J; junction bases left unmatched: 13. This CDR3 comprises 16 residues. Per the germline V gene, CDR1 is GTSNPN and CDR2 is SVGIG (reference sequence). In the authors' methods: Amplifying reference gene primers gave estimates of nucleated cell counts. The data were produced by immunoSEQ multiplex PCR, yet TCRdb's version contains in-frame clones alone and is incomplete. The V and J calls and clone size come from that table; D and trimming were worked out from the DNA. The repertoire includes 200,000 to 250,000 clones, around 83% of them detected once, and 8.2% sits in the top ten.

The rearrangement uses TRBV30 and TRBJ1-6; TRBD1 matches at 8 bases. The clonotype was recovered from a woman of 80 years or more with COVID-19, enrolled during active disease. Sequenced: peripheral blood. CDR3 loop: CAWSDTDRVGSSPLHF. CDR3 in DNA: TGTGCCTGGAGCGATACGGACAGGGTGGGTTCTTCACCCCTCCACTTT.